This TCR beta chain was obtained from a study of response to subunit inactivated influenza vaccine. This clonotype was seen a handful of times. The antigen remains unidentified. One entry per CDR3 protein, called by TCRdb with MiXCR from the RT-PCR reads. The table records roughly 570,000 distinct CDR3 sequences, about 15% of them present only once. Study results and limitations: There was a suggestion from the authors that each seasonal influenza vaccination recruits few new T cells.

The junction had 3 bases not matched to a gene; V was cut back by 1 base and J by 3 bases. Germline loops: CDR1 SQVTM, CDR2 ANQGSEA. This CDR3 spans 13 amino acids. This sequence was found in a man aged 45 to 65 who received an inactivated influenza vaccine. The sample here was PBMCs from blood, taken 11 to 12 days after vaccination. J is TRBJ2-7 and V is TRBV29-1, with 7 bases identical to TRBD1. As DNA, the CDR3 is TGCAGCGTTGAAGGACAGGGATACTACGAGCAGTACTTC. It translates to CSVEGQGYYEQYF.